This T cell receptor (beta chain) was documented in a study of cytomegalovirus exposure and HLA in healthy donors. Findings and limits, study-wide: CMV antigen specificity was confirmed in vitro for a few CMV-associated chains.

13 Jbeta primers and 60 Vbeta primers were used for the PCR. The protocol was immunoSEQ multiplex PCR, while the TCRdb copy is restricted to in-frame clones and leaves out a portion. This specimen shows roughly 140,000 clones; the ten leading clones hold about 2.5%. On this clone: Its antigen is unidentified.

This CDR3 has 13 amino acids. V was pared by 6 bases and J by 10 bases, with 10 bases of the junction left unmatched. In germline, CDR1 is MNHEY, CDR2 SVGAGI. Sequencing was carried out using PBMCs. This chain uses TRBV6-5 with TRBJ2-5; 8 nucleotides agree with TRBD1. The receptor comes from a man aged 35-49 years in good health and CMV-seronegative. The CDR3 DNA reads TGTGCCAGCAGCCTCGGACAGGGATTGGTCCAGTACTTC. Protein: CASSLGQGLVQYF.